This T cell receptor (beta chain) was profiled in a study of early T cells in non-severe SARS-CoV-2 infection. General study findings and limits: Private and CD4 specificities were missed by VDJdb matching, which favored anti-spike CD8 responses.

Germline V gene data show CDR1 as LGHDT and CDR2 as YNNKEL (reference sequence). With 3 bases removed from V and 1 base from J, the gap between germline ends came to 9 bases. This CDR3 has 14 residues. This clonotype was detected ten times or more. Its target is unknown. Unique molecular identifiers were affixed to single, distinct cDNA molecules. TCRdb re-called the 5' RACE reads through MiXCR, storing one row per CDR3 protein. The sample yields 65,000 to 90,000 distinct CDR3 sequences, 12% seen once. This TCR was recovered from an adult who was a healthcare worker with PCR-confirmed SARS-CoV-2 infection or an uninfected control (not recorded which). This rearrangement joins TRBV3-1 to TRBJ2-5; D call uncertain. Material for sequencing was whole blood. In nucleotides, the CDR3 is TGTGCCAGCAGCCAGGCCCGAGGCCAAGAGACCCAGTACTTC. As protein: CASSQARGQETQYF.